This entry concerns a single TCR beta chain. Its specificity is not known. This specimen comes from a study of response to subunit inactivated influenza vaccine. TCRdb re-called the RT-PCR reads with MiXCR, one entry per CDR3 protein. Here the sample spans roughly 710,000 distinct CDR3 sequences, about 15% being singletons. Findings and limits, study-wide: T cells newly recruited by each seasonal influenza vaccination are few, the authors suggested.

The CDR3 is made up of 17 amino acids. The V and J ends lost 4 bases and 2 bases respectively, with 18 bases between them. The chain carries TRBV12-3 or TRBV12-4 and TRBJ1-3; D is possibly TRBD1 (6 bases). The sample consisted of PBMCs from blood, taken around 14 days before vaccination. This receptor was obtained from a man aged 50 to 59 who received an inactivated influenza vaccine. CDR3 coding DNA: TGTGCCAGCAGTTCCCTGACAGGATACGATCCTGGAAACACCATATATTTT. Amino acid sequence: CASSSLTGYDPGNTIYF.